This record covers a single T cell receptor beta chain. TCRdb's table, derived via immunoSEQ multiplex PCR, lists solely in-frame clones and lacks some. In the table there are around 370,000 clones, around nine tenths of which are singletons. Allocation to cohorts depended on clinical history reported by the participants. Recovery meant two consecutive negative NP/OP PCR tests, professional clearance, or resolved symptoms. The entry originates in a study of blood T cell repertoires in COVID-19. Germline V gene data show CDR1 as GTSNPN and CDR2 as SVGIG (reference sequence). This CDR3 region has 13 residues. V lost 0 bases and J 9 bases, leaving 14 bases between the germline ends.

This TCR derives from a woman aged 18-29 years who had recovered from COVID-19. The sample was PBMCs or T cells enriched from blood (not recorded which). The chain joins TRBV30 to TRBJ1-1; tentatively, D is TRBD1 (5 bases). CDR3 residues: CAWSVLEGNKAFF. Written as DNA, the CDR3 is TGTGCCTGGAGTGTATTGGAGGGGAACAAAGCTTTCTTT.